These 24 T cell receptor beta chains came from one sample sequenced in a study of chemoradiotherapy in HPV16-positive cancers. This table comes from immunoSEQ multiplex PCR, and its TCRdb copy is limited to in-frame clones, with some not included. This sample has 30,000 to 50,000 clones, with 65% to 80% found just once. The specimen was blood, collected from a patient who underwent chemoradiotherapy. The receptor set was obtained from a human donor with HPV-associated anogenital cancer.

This clone was detected only once. The chain employs TRBV6-5 and TRBJ2-1; weak D call: TRBD2 (5 bases). V dropped 4 bases and J dropped 9 bases, with 13 bases sitting between them. CDR1 is MNHEY and CDR2 is SVGAGI in the germline V gene. The CDR3 covers 13 residues. In DNA, the CDR3 is TGTGCCAGCAGTTTGTTTGTCGGAGGTGAGCAGTTCTTC. This encodes CASSLFVGGEQFF.

The chain links TRBV9 to TRBJ2-3, with no clear D. The CDR3 sequence is 14 residues long. Germline CDR1 reads SGDLS; CDR2 reads YYNGEE. V lost 0 bases to trimming and J lost 1 base, with 6 bases between them. CDR3: CASSVAPRTDTQYF. The DNA of the CDR3 is TGTGCCAGCAGCGTAGCCCCACGCACAGATACGCAGTATTTT.

This clone was recorded a few times. V is TRBV30 and J is TRBJ1-5; D is ambiguous. CDR1 and CDR2 (germline): GTSNPN, SVGIG (reference sequence). CDR3 length: 14 residues. V dropped 1 base and J dropped 2 bases, with 9 bases sitting between them. CDR3 sequence reads: CAWSASWGNQPQHF. Here the CDR3 DNA reads TGTGCCTGGAGTGCTAGTTGGGGCAATCAGCCCCAGCATTTT.

The chain links TRBV25-1 to TRBJ2-1; D not certain. The germline V gene has CDR1 MGHDK and CDR2 SYGVNS. Trimming took off 3 bases at V and 6 bases at J, with 12 bases between the two ends. The CDR3 length is 14 residues. CDR3 sequence: CASSDLGSGNEQFF. CDR3 sequence (DNA): TGTGCCAGCAGTGATCTCGGGTCCGGCAATGAGCAGTTCTTC.

In its sample, this clone was seen a few times. The rearrangement uses TRBV10-1 and TRBJ1-1; D is unclear. The CDR3 covers 13 residues. Trimming pared 2 bases from V and 0 bases from J, leaving 4 bases between. Germline V gene data show CDR1 as WNHNN and CDR2 as SYGVQD (reference sequence). CDR3 in DNA: TGCGCCAGCAGTGAGGGTCTGAACACTGAAGCTTTCTTT. This sequence encodes CASSEGLNTEAFF.

V usage is TRBV4-1 and J usage is TRBJ2-7; possible D gene TRBD2, 5 bases. V lost 0 bases and J 0 bases, leaving 15 bases between the germline ends. From germline, CDR1 is MGHRA and CDR2 YSYEKL. There are 17 residues in the CDR3. Written as DNA, the CDR3 is TGCGCCAGCAGCCAAGATAAGGCGGGTGGGAGCTCCTACGAGCAGTACTTC. This encodes CASSQDKAGGSSYEQYF.

The chain has TRBV15 and TRBJ2-7, with a weak D call TRBD1 (6 bases). The CDR3 contains 17 residues. Germline loops: CDR1 LNHNV, CDR2 YYDKDF (reference sequence). V lost 1 base, J lost 6 bases, and 22 bases lay in between. The DNA for the CDR3 is TGTGCCACCAGCAGAGTCGGGGCAGGGGCAATCAGAGGCGAGCAGTACTTC. This sequence encodes CATSRVGAGAIRGEQYF.

The rearrangement links TRBV5-1 to TRBJ1-1; TRBD1 aligns across 7 bases. CDR3 length equals 12 residues. V lost 4 bases to trimming and J lost 6 bases; unmatched junction nucleotides: 3. The germline CDR1 and CDR2 sequences are SGHRS and YFSETQ. In nucleotides, the CDR3 is TGCGCCAGCAGCCGGGGACAGCCTGAAGCTTTCTTT. Translating it yields CASSRGQPEAFF. The full variable domain, rest sourced from reference TRBV5-1 and TRBJ1-1, is KAGVTQTPRYLIKTRGQQVTLSCSPISGHRSVSWYQQTPGQGLQFLFEYFSETQRNKGNFPGRFSGRQFSNSRSEMNVSTLELGDSALYLCASSRGQPEAFFGQGTRLTVV.

The chain combines TRBV7-8 with TRBJ2-7; TRBD1 is a possible D gene (5 bases). CDR3 length equals 12 residues. Trimming removed 3 bases from V and 6 bases from J, with 9 bases in between. Germline V CDR1 and CDR2: SGHVS, FQNEAQ. CDR3 sequence: CASSFETGEQYF. CDR3 in DNA: TGTGCCAGCAGCTTTGAAACAGGCGAGCAGTACTTC.

The chain recombines TRBV7-3 with TRBJ1-1, with 7 bases identical to TRBD1. The CDR3 is 15 amino acids. The J segment lost 8 bases and the V segment lost 5 bases, leaving 14 bases of the junction unmatched. Germline V gene lookup returns CDR1 SGHTA and CDR2 FQGTGA. The CDR3 nucleotides read TGTGCCAGCAGCGCCCGACAGGGTTCGGGGGGAGAAGCTTTCTTT. Translating gives CASSARQGSGGEAFF.

V and J are TRBV7-2 and TRBJ1-5; D remains unclear. Trimming left V 5 bases short and J 6 bases short, with 20 bases between. Germline CDR1 SGHTA, CDR2 FQGNSA. The CDR3 covers 16 residues. In DNA, the CDR3 is TGTGCCAGCAGCCCCCGTCTCATCAAGTCCTCTCAGCCCCAGCATTTT. This gives the protein CASSPRLIKSSQPQHF.

This rearrangement joins TRBV5-6 to TRBJ2-3, with a tentative D call TRBD2 (6 bases). V was clipped by 5 bases and J by 8 bases, with 24 bases between them. The CDR3 has 16 residues. Germline V gene data show CDR1 as SGHDT and CDR2 as YYEEEE. CDR3 region: CASRHSRGPRSVTQYF. DNA for the CDR3: TGTGCCAGCAGGCACTCGCGGGGTCCGAGATCGGTTACGCAGTATTTT. The full variable domain, in which reference TRBV5-6 and TRBJ2-3 provide the parts outside the CDR3, is DAGVTQSPTHLIKTRGQQVTLRCSPKSGHDTVSWYQQALGQGPQFIFQYYEEEERQRGNFPDRFSGHQFPNYSSELNVNALLLGDSALYLCASRHSRGPRSVTQYFGPGTRLTVL.

V and J are TRBV5-1 and TRBJ2-2; no definite D call. Germline loops: CDR1 SGHRS, CDR2 YFSETQ. The length of the CDR3 is 12 residues. The germline V and J ends were trimmed by 5 bases and 6 bases, with 8 bases remaining between them. This CDR3 reads CASSVVPGELFF. CDR3 DNA: TGCGCCAGCAGTGTGGTCCCCGGGGAGCTGTTTTTT.

J is TRBJ2-2 and V is TRBV5-1; 12 bases are shared with TRBD2. Per the germline V gene, CDR1 is SGHRS and CDR2 is YFSETQ. This CDR3 comprises 18 residues. Trimming took 0 bases from V and 0 from J; bases not matched to a gene: 3. As DNA, the CDR3 is TGCGCCAGCAGCTTGGGACTAGCGGGGGCCTCGAACACCGGGGAGCTGTTTTTT. Translating gives CASSLGLAGASNTGELFF.

The chain joins TRBV9 to TRBJ2-1; 9 positions match TRBD2. CDR1 and CDR2 from the germline V gene are SGDLS and YYNGEE. V trimming: 3 bases; J trimming: 4 bases; junction bases outside the gene matches: 8. CDR3 length: 16 residues. CDR3 region: CASSAQGLAGYNEQFF. CDR3 sequence (DNA): TGTGCCAGCAGCGCCCAGGGACTAGCAGGGTACAATGAGCAGTTCTTC.

CDR3 coding DNA: TGTGCCAGCAGCCCCTCCCATACAGGGGGCCAGGGCTACACCTTC. Its protein product is CASSPSHTGGQGYTF. The chain is built from TRBV7-9 and TRBJ1-2, with 9 bases that match TRBD1. Germline assignment: CDR1 SEHNR and CDR2 FQNEAQ (reference sequence). CDR3 size: 15 residues. Trimming at V came to 5 bases and at J to 8 bases, leaving 12 bases not matched to a gene.

For the CDR3, the DNA is TGTGCCTGGAGTGCGGACAGGGGCACGACCTTC. This translates into CAWSADRGTTF. The chain recombines TRBV30 with TRBJ1-2; 9 bases map to TRBD1. This CDR3 spans 11 amino acids. V lost 1 base and J lost 14; bases outside the gene matches: 5. Germline loops: CDR1 GTSNPN, CDR2 SVGIG (reference sequence).

The chain recombines TRBV10-3 with TRBJ1-2; D is ambiguous. Germline V gene sequence: CDR1 ENHRY, CDR2 SYGVKD. The CDR3 has 14 amino acids. Between the trimmed V and J ends, which lost 2 bases and 6 bases, there was a span of 13 bases. CDR3 amino acids: CAISEDMAIDGYTF. The CDR3 DNA reads as TGTGCCATCAGTGAGGACATGGCTATCGATGGCTACACCTTC.

The chain employs TRBV7-9 and TRBJ2-3, with 10 bases matching TRBD2. The CDR3 covers 18 residues. V lost 0 bases to trimming and J lost 3 bases; unmatched junction nucleotides: 9. Germline CDR1 SEHNR, CDR2 FQNEAQ (reference sequence). The CDR3 sequence is CASSLAGTSDTRTDTQYF. The DNA for the CDR3 is TGTGCCAGCAGCTTAGCCGGGACTAGCGACACAAGGACAGATACGCAGTATTTT.

V gene TRBV5-4 combines with J gene TRBJ2-1; 7 nucleotides line up with TRBD2. Germline values: CDR1 SGHNT, CDR2 YYREEE (reference sequence). CDR3 length equals 12 residues. Trimming took 4 bases from V and 6 from J; bases not matched to a gene: 1. The CDR3 reads CASSRTSNEQFF. The CDR3 nucleotides are TGTGCCAGCAGCCGGACTAGCAATGAGCAGTTCTTC. Variable domain in full (rest from reference TRBV5-4 and TRBJ2-1): ETGVTQSPTHLIKTRGQQVTLRCSSQSGHNTVSWYQQALGQGPQFIFQYYREEENGRGNFPPRFSGLQFPNYSSELNVNALELDDSALYLCASSRTSNEQFFGPGTRLTVL.

The rearrangement uses TRBV6-6 and TRBJ2-3, with a weak D call TRBD1 (5 bases). The V end lost 6 bases, the J end lost 2 bases, and 12 bases lay between the germline ends. This CDR3 contains 14 residues. Germline V gives CDR1 MNHNY, CDR2 SVGAGI (reference sequence). CDR3 protein: CASSSLQDTDTQYF. CDR3 DNA: TGTGCCAGCAGCTCACTACAGGACACAGATACGCAGTATTTT.

This sequence joins TRBV5-1 and TRBJ2-5; 7 bases match TRBD1. With V trimmed by 3 bases and J by 1 base, 6 bases remained unmatched. CDR1 is SGHRS and CDR2 is YFSETQ in the germline V gene. This CDR3 spans 15 amino acids. The CDR3 sequence is CASSYLGQLQETQYF. In nucleotides, the CDR3 is TGCGCCAGCAGCTATTTGGGACAGCTCCAAGAGACCCAGTACTTC.

This chain joins TRBV2 and TRBJ2-1; D possibly corresponds to TRBD2 (7 bases). This CDR3 spans 15 amino acids. V was trimmed by 6 bases and J by 5 bases, leaving 17 bases between them. CDR1 SNHLY and CDR2 FYNNEI come from the germline V gene. CDR3 nucleotide sequence: TGTGCCAGCAGCCTACTCGCGGGGGCTGACAATGAGCAGTTCTTC. Translated: CASSLLAGADNEQFF. The full variable domain, rest sourced from reference TRBV2 and TRBJ2-1, is EPEVTQTPSHQVTQMGQEVILRCVPISNHLYFYWYRQILGQKVEFLVSFYNNEISEKSEIFDDQFSVERPDGSNFTLKIRSTKLEDSAMYFCASSLLAGADNEQFFGPGTRLTVL.

In this sample, this clone turned up a few times. The CDR3 spells CASRAGTAGNTIYF. CDR3 nucleotide sequence: TGTGCCAGCAGAGCCGGGACGGCTGGAAACACCATATATTTT. The chain uses TRBV2 and TRBJ1-3; TRBD1 might be the D (5 bases). This CDR3 spans 14 amino acids. Germline assignment: CDR1 SNHLY and CDR2 FYNNEI. Trimming pared 6 bases from V and 2 bases from J, leaving 11 bases between.